This is a list of T cell receptor beta chains from one sample in a study of CD8+ T cells in alopecia areata. Here immunoSEQ multiplex PCR was the method, and the copy in TCRdb shows in-frame clones only, minus some. The sample has about 110,000 clones, 45% to 70% seen once. Sequencing used CD8+ T cells sorted from blood. The origin of the receptors is a human donor in good health. Both conserved end residues are part of each CDR3. The order of the fields is clone size, V gene, J gene, D gene, CDR3 DNA, CDR3 protein. A D gene is named only where the DNA matches it firmly. Rows may omit the clone size; those that give it use once, few, many or a size class.

>few|TRBV28|TRBJ1-1|NA
TGTGCCAGCAGGGACAGCAGAGTCGCTTTCTTT
CASRDSRVAFF
>NA|TRBV27|TRBJ2-6|NA
TGTGCCAGCAGTTTTCTGTCAGCTTACTCTGGGGCCAACGTCCTGACTTTC
CASSFLSAYSGANVLTF
>few|TRBV21-1|TRBJ2-3|NA
TGTGCCCCCCAGGGCAGAGGTACGCAGTATTTT
CAPQGRGTQYF
>few|TRBV29-1|TRBJ2-7|NA
TGCAGCGTTGAATGGGTGGGCCAGGGGCACTACGAGCAGTACTTC
CSVEWVGQGHYEQYF
>NA|TRBV7-2|TRBJ2-3|NA
TGTGCCAGCAGCTTAGTCGGGCGGGGAGTCCTAGGCACAGATACGCAGTATTTT
CASSLVGRGVLGTDTQYF
>NA|TRBV14|TRBJ1-1|TRBD1
TGTGCCAGCAGCCTGGGACAGGGGGCAAAAGCTTTCTTT
CASSLGQGAKAFF
>NA|TRBV27|TRBJ2-1|NA
TGTGCCAGCAGTCGATACGGGGGACCGGGTGATGAGCAGTTCTTC
CASSRYGGPGDEQFF
>NA|TRBV4-3|TRBJ1-1|TRBD1
TGCGCCAGCAGCAACAGGGGTTTAGGGTTTATGAACACTGAAGCTTTCTTT
CASSNRGLGFMNTEAFF
>many|TRBV13|TRBJ2-1|NA
TGTGCCAGCACCCCGGGACTCCGAGGCAATGAGCAGTTCTTC
CASTPGLRGNEQFF
>NA|TRBV9|TRBJ2-5|TRBD2
TGTGCCAGCAGCGAAGGCGGGGGGGCACAAGAGACCCAGTACTTC
CASSEGGGAQETQYF
>few|TRBV11-2|TRBJ2-7|TRBD2
TGTGCCAGCAGCTTAATACCGTCGGGACTACAACAATACGAGCAGTACTTC
CASSLIPSGLQQYEQYF
>NA|TRBV29-1|TRBJ2-3|TRBD2
TGCAGCGTCCACGCCGGGACTAGGCGAGATACGCAGTATTTT
CSVHAGTRRDTQYF
>NA|TRBV2|TRBJ2-1|TRBD2
TGTGCCAGCAGCGATCTAGCGGGTAGCTCCTACAATGAGCAGTTCTTC
CASSDLAGSSYNEQFF
>NA|TRBV27|TRBJ2-1|NA
TGTGCCAGCAGCCTCGGGGGAACTGAGCAGTTCTTC
CASSLGGTEQFF
>NA|TRBV29-1|TRBJ2-7|TRBD2
TGCAGCGTTGAAGTGGGGAGGGGCGGCTACGAGCAGTACTTC
CSVEVGRGGYEQYF
>NA|TRBV2|TRBJ2-5|NA
TGTGCCAGCAGGTCCATGGCCCAGTACTTC
CASRSMAQYF
>NA|TRBV19|TRBJ2-7|NA
TGTGCCAGTAGTATCGGCAGGGGTAGCGAGCAGTACTTC
CASSIGRGSEQYF
>once|TRBV30|TRBJ2-2|NA
TGTGCCTGGAACTCCGAGGACAGCCTCACCGGGGAGCTGTTTTTT
CAWNSEDSLTGELFF
>few|TRBV4-2|TRBJ1-2|NA
TGTGCCAGCAGCCAAGATCACATAGGCTACACCTTC
CASSQDHIGYTF
>NA|TRBV13|TRBJ1-6|TRBD1
TGTGCCAGCAGCGCCGGGACAGGGAGATCACCCCTCCACTTT
CASSAGTGRSPLHF
>NA|TRBV28|TRBJ2-7|TRBD1
TGTGCCAGCAGTCTCACCGACAGGGGGGCCTACGAGCAGTACTTC
CASSLTDRGAYEQYF
>NA|TRBV29-1|TRBJ2-3|NA
TGCAGCGTTGACGAGGACTCAGATACGCAGTATTTT
CSVDEDSDTQYF
>NA|TRBV7-9|TRBJ2-1|TRBD2
TGTGCCAGCAGCTTAGCGCGGGCTAGCGGGGTTCATGAGCAGTTCTTC
CASSLARASGVHEQFF
>NA|TRBV19|TRBJ2-5|NA
TGTGCCAGTAGTCTCGGGTGGGGGGTCGGAGAGACCCAGTACTTC
CASSLGWGVGETQYF
>NA|TRBV9|TRBJ2-7|TRBD1
TGTGCCAGCAGCGTAGGACAGGGCGGGGAGCAGTACTTC
CASSVGQGGEQYF
>NA|TRBV28|TRBJ2-7|TRBD1
TGTGCCAGCAGTCCCCCAGGGGGCTACGAGCAGTACTTC
CASSPPGGYEQYF
>few|TRBV29-1|TRBJ2-1|TRBD2
TGCAGCGTTGAAGCGGGGGGGAGAGGAAATGAGCAGTTCTTC
CSVEAGGRGNEQFF
>NA|TRBV10-2|TRBJ1-1|NA
TGCGCCAGCAGTGAGTCCCTGGGGCGGGAGGGCACTGAAGCTTTCTTT
CASSESLGREGTEAFF
>NA|TRBV11-2|TRBJ2-1|TRBD1
TGTGCCGCACAGGGGGGTTACAATGAGCAGTTCTTC
CAAQGGYNEQFF
>NA|TRBV25-1|TRBJ2-3|NA
TGTGCCAGCAGTGACTCGGAGTCCGCTAGCACAGATACGCAGTATTTT
CASSDSESASTDTQYF
>NA|TRBV7-9|TRBJ2-5|NA
TGTGCCAGCAGCTCCCCGACAGGACCCCTGATACGGACCCAGTACTTC
CASSSPTGPLIRTQYF
>NA|TRBV6-5|TRBJ1-6|NA
TGTGCCAGCAGTTACGGGCAGGGGTACAATTCACCCCTCCACTTT
CASSYGQGYNSPLHF
>NA|TRBV5-1|TRBJ2-1|NA
TGCGCCAGCAGCTTTACTAGCACGGAGCAGTTCTTC
CASSFTSTEQFF
>NA|TRBV2|TRBJ1-1|NA
TGTGCCAGCAGTGAGCGGGGGGCGGGATTTATGGACACTGAAGCTTTCTTT
CASSERGAGFMDTEAFF
>NA|TRBV29-1|TRBJ2-1|NA
TGCAGCGTTGTGAATAGCGATGAGCAGTTCTTC
CSVVNSDEQFF
>NA|TRBV19|TRBJ2-7|NA
TGTGCCAGTAGTGATCGCTACGAGCAGTACTTC
CASSDRYEQYF
>NA|TRBV27|TRBJ2-6|NA
TGTGCCAGCAGTTTTTTTACTTCTGGGGCCAACGTCCTGACTTTC
CASSFFTSGANVLTF
>NA|TRBV5-1|TRBJ2-3|NA
TGCGCCAGCAAGCTCACTGGACCCCGATGGGATACGCAGTATTTT
CASKLTGPRWDTQYF
>NA|TRBV5-6|TRBJ1-1|NA
TGTGCCAGCAGCTTGGTGAGCAGGGAAGCTTTCTTT
CASSLVSREAFF
>NA|TRBV29-1|TRBJ1-2|TRBD1
TGCAGCGTTGTAGTAGGGACAGTCTATGGCTACACCTTC
CSVVVGTVYGYTF
>NA|TRBV7-9|TRBJ2-1|TRBD2
TGTGCCAGCAGCTTTCGTAGCGGGGCTACAATTCCCTACAATGAGCAGTTCTTC
CASSFRSGATIPYNEQFF
>few|TRBV7-9|TRBJ1-2|NA
TGTGCCAGCAGCTTAGCGCCAGACAACTATGGCTACACCTTC
CASSLAPDNYGYTF
>few|TRBV29-1|TRBJ2-1|NA
TGCAGCGTTGGAACGTATGAGCAGTTCTTC
CSVGTYEQFF
>NA|TRBV29-1|TRBJ2-1|NA
TGCAGCGTTGATACGGGATTCTCCTACAATGAGCAGTTCTTC
CSVDTGFSYNEQFF
>NA|TRBV9|TRBJ2-1|TRBD2
TGTGCCAGCAGTGATAGCGGGGGGACCTACAATGAGCAGTTCTTC
CASSDSGGTYNEQFF
>NA|TRBV15|TRBJ2-4|TRBD1
TGTGCCACCAGCAGAGTCCCCCATTGGGGACAGGTATTATGGAAAAACATTCAGTACTTC
CATSRVPHWGQVLWKNIQYF
>NA|TRBV4-1|TRBJ2-1|NA
TGCGCCAGCAGCCAAGATTTCTACGGGGGTGAGCAGTTCTTC
CASSQDFYGGEQFF
>few|TRBV25-1|TRBJ2-5|NA
TGTGCCACCTCCCCAGACATTGAAGAGACCCAGTACTTC
CATSPDIEETQYF
>NA|TRBV30|TRBJ2-7|NA
TGTGCCTGGGGGCCGGGACCGCGGCTCGAGCAGTACTTC
CAWGPGPRLEQYF
>NA|TRBV19|TRBJ2-7|NA
TGTGCCAGTAGTATTGGTCACTTCTCCTACGAGCAGTACTTC
CASSIGHFSYEQYF